This TCR beta chain was recorded in a study of T cell clonotyping in hematopoietic cell transplantation. Study outcomes and limitations: Recipient TCR diversity dropped after transplant; expanded clonotypes rose from day 30 to 180. At the given depth, recipient repertoires were over 97% de novo clonotypes.

About this clone itself: Its antigen is not known.

Recipient blood drawn about 28 days pretransplant and days 30, 100, 180 after. The length of the CDR3 is 14 residues. Germline CDR1 reads SGDLS; CDR2 reads YYNGEE. V lost 2 bases and J lost 3, with 10 bases in between. Here immunoSEQ multiplex PCR was the method, and the copy in TCRdb shows in-frame clones only, minus some. The data hold 13,000 or so clones, with more than 90% observed a single time. This receptor was identified in a female patient aged 50-59 years who had an allogeneic stem cell transplant from an unrelated donor, so the T cells may come from the graft donor. Some clones in this sample may be carry-over from other donors' samples. The rearrangement links TRBV9 to TRBJ2-3; maybe TRBD1 (5 bases). The specimen comprised PBMCs, sampled 100 days after allogeneic stem cell transplant. The CDR3 here is CASSVSGKTDTQYF. The CDR3 region has the DNA TGTGCCAGCAGCGTCTCAGGGAAAACAGATACGCAGTATTTT.